Presented here are 19 T cell receptor beta chains from one specimen sequenced in a study of response to subunit inactivated influenza vaccine. TCRdb re-called the RT-PCR reads through MiXCR, storing one row per CDR3 protein. Here the sample spans 500,000 or so distinct CDR3 sequences, approximately 15% being singletons. Material: CD4+ T cells sorted from PBMCs, obtained roughly 24 months after vaccination. The receptors were sampled from a man in his fifties or sixties who received an inactivated influenza vaccine.

V is TRBV20-1 and J is TRBJ2-3; 11 bases are a match to TRBD2. In germline, CDR1 is DFQATT, CDR2 SNEGSKA (reference sequence). The ends lost 4 bases at V and 0 bases at J; junction bases unmatched: 6. The length of the CDR3 is 16 residues. The CDR3 spells CSATRTSGSSTDTQYF. The CDR3 DNA reads as TGCAGTGCTACACGGACTAGCGGGTCTAGCACAGATACGCAGTATTTT.

This chain uses TRBV7-9 with TRBJ2-3; D might be TRBD1 (5 bases). From germline, CDR1 is SEHNR and CDR2 FQNEAQ (reference sequence). V was cut by 5 bases and J by 6 bases, with 12 bases left in between. The length of the CDR3 is 13 residues. In DNA form, the CDR3 reads TGTGCCAGCAGCACAGGATTGTCCGATACGCAGTATTTT. The encoded protein is CASSTGLSDTQYF.

This clonotype was picked up a small number of times. V gene TRBV29-1 combines with J gene TRBJ1-1; D not certain. The length of the CDR3 is 12 residues. CDR1 and CDR2 (germline): SQVTM, ANQGSEA. V lost 3 bases, J lost 1 base, and 6 bases lay in between. Here the CDR3 reads CSVDAGNTEAFF. The CDR3 bases are TGCAGCGTTGATGCAGGGAACACTGAAGCTTTCTTT.

The chain links TRBV6-1 to TRBJ2-5; D is perhaps TRBD2 (6 bases). Between the trimmed V and J ends, which lost 6 bases and 5 bases, there was a span of 16 bases. The CDR3 covers 14 residues. The germline V gene encodes CDR1 MNHNS and CDR2 SASEGT. CDR3 coding DNA: TGTGCCAGCAGCCGGCGGGGCGCGGGCGAGACCCAGTACTTC. Amino acids: CASSRRGAGETQYF.

The rearrangement uses TRBV6-2 or TRBV6-3 and TRBJ1-5; no clear D gene. Germline lookup yields CDR1 MNHEY and CDR2 SVGEGT. With 5 bases removed from V and 9 bases from J, the gap between germline ends came to 17 bases. CDR3 length equals 14 residues. CDR3 protein: CASSRRDGSGPQHF. The DNA of the CDR3 is TGTGCCAGCAGTCGGCGTGACGGGTCCGGGCCCCAGCATTTT.

With regard to this clonotype: An end of the junction does not agree with germline; a read error may underlie this. V gene TRBV6-1 combines with J gene TRBJ1-4; maybe TRBD1 (5 bases). This CDR3 contains 14 residues. CDR1 and CDR2 from the germline V gene are MNHNS and SASEGT. As DNA, the CDR3 is TGTGCCGGCAGAGAGACAGCAACTAATGAAAAACTGTTTTTT. It yields the protein CAGRETATNEKLFF.

This clonotype appeared a few times. The genes are TRBV5-1 and TRBJ2-3, with D unresolved. The CDR3 extends over 15 amino acids. The germline gives CDR1 SGHRS, CDR2 YFSETQ. V was clipped by 4 bases and J by 0 bases, with 12 bases between them. CDR3 in amino acids: CASSLNTPSTDTQYF. Written as DNA, the CDR3 is TGCGCCAGCAGCCTCAATACGCCTAGCACAGATACGCAGTATTTT.

This clonotype was detected a few times. The chain carries TRBV3-1 and TRBJ2-7; no reliable D call. This CDR3 spans 14 amino acids. V was cut by 3 bases and J by 3 bases, with 12 bases left in between. The germline gives CDR1 LGHDT, CDR2 YNNKEL (reference sequence). This chain's CDR3 is CASSHAKGFYEQYF. DNA of the CDR3: TGTGCCAGCAGCCATGCCAAGGGATTCTACGAGCAGTACTTC.

This clonotype was detected many times. The chain has TRBV27 and TRBJ1-5, with D maybe TRBD1 (5 bases). The CDR3 totals 17 residues. Per germline, CDR1 MNHEY and CDR2 SMNVEV (reference sequence). The ends were cut back, 8 bases at V and 1 base at J, with 21 bases in the middle. The CDR3 DNA reads as TGTGCCAGCGCACCCAGAGCGGGGCAGTCGAGCAATCAGCCCCAGCATTTT. This codes for CASAPRAGQSSNQPQHF.

The chain has TRBV20-1 and TRBJ2-6; D unresolved. Germline V gene lookup returns CDR1 DFQATT and CDR2 SNEGSKA (reference sequence). The CDR3 spans 17 residues. Trimming left V 1 base short and J 3 bases short, with 16 bases between. As DNA, the CDR3 is TGCAGTGCTAGAGTGGACGGAAGCCTTGGTGGGGCCAACGTCCTGACTTTC. It specifies CSARVDGSLGGANVLTF.

The chain combines TRBV12-3 or TRBV12-4 with TRBJ1-4; a possible D gene is TRBD1 (5 bases). The V and J ends lost 8 bases and 8 bases respectively, with 15 bases between them. CDR3 size: 13 residues. The CDR3, as DNA: TGTGCCAGCCAAGAGAGGGGACGCGAAAAACTGTTTTTT. It specifies CASQERGREKLFF.

This clonotype was seen ten or more times. V usage is TRBV6-2 or TRBV6-3 and J usage is TRBJ2-2; 11 nucleotides align to TRBD2. CDR3 length: 17 residues. Germline trimming cut 6 bases from V and 0 bases from J; bases unmatched to any gene: 6. Looked up from germline, CDR1 is MNHEY and CDR2 is SVGEGT. CDR3 bases: TGTGCCAGCAGACCACTAGCGGGAGTGGCGAACACCGGGGAGCTGTTTTTT. Its protein product is CASRPLAGVANTGELFF.

The V gene is TRBV29-1, the J gene TRBJ2-7; D perhaps matches TRBD1 (5 bases). The V and J ends lost 0 bases and 5 bases respectively, with 8 bases between them. The CDR3 is 12 residues long. Germline V gives CDR1 SQVTM, CDR2 ANQGSEA. The CDR3: CSVEEDTHEQYF. The CDR3 nucleotides are TGCAGCGTTGAAGAGGACACTCACGAGCAGTACTTC.

DNA of the CDR3: TGTGCCATCAGTGAAGGGGGACAGGCAGGGAGTGAAAAACTGTTTTTT. Translating it yields CAISEGGQAGSEKLFF. V is TRBV10-3 and J is TRBJ1-4; 8 bases align to TRBD1. The CDR3 runs to 16 residues. The germline V gene encodes CDR1 ENHRY and CDR2 SYGVKD. The ends lost 3 bases at V and 7 bases at J; junction bases unmatched: 10.

This clonotype has a handful of counts. The CDR3 region is CSAQTVFYTDTQYF. Here the CDR3 DNA reads TGCAGTGCCCAGACGGTATTCTACACAGATACGCAGTATTTT. The V and J genes are TRBV20-1 and TRBJ2-3; D not resolved. There are 14 residues in the CDR3. V dropped 6 bases and J dropped 2 bases, with 15 bases sitting between them. The germline CDR1 and CDR2 sequences are DFQATT and SNEGSKA (reference sequence).

This clonotype turned up a few times. This chain joins TRBV4-1 and TRBJ2-3; 12 bases are a match to TRBD2. Trimming took 4 bases from V and 2 from J; bases not matched to a gene: 7. This CDR3 has 17 residues. Per the germline V gene, CDR1 is MGHRA and CDR2 is YSYEKL. CDR3 nucleotides: TGCGCCAGCAGCCTGAAACTAGCGGGAGGTTACACAGATACGCAGTATTTT. Its translation: CASSLKLAGGYTDTQYF.

V is TRBV7-9 and J is TRBJ2-3; weak D call: TRBD2 (5 bases). This CDR3 contains 16 residues. The germline gives CDR1 SEHNR, CDR2 FQNEAQ (reference sequence). V was clipped by 0 bases and J by 2 bases, with 12 bases between them. CDR3 nucleotide sequence: TGTGCCAGCAGCTTAGCGCGGGCTAACCCCACAGATACGCAGTATTTT. Translated, it gives CASSLARANPTDTQYF.

The chain recombines TRBV3-1 with TRBJ2-1; D is unresolved. Germline CDR1 reads LGHDT; CDR2 reads YNNKEL (reference sequence). There are 16 residues in the CDR3. V lost 4 bases, J lost 0 bases, and 13 bases lay in between. The CDR3 DNA follows: TGTGCCAGCAGCCCCAGCCAGCAGAGCTCCTACAATGAGCAGTTCTTC. Its protein product is CASSPSQQSSYNEQFF.

The chain carries TRBV7-8 and TRBJ2-5; tentatively, D is TRBD2 (5 bases). Per germline, CDR1 SGHVS and CDR2 FQNEAQ. V lost 0 bases to trimming and J lost 2 bases, with 7 bases between them. The CDR3 length is 14 residues. The CDR3 DNA reads TGTGCCAGCAGCTTAGCAGGGAGACAAGAGACCCAGTACTTC. This encodes CASSLAGRQETQYF.